This T cell receptor beta chain was identified during a study of CD8+ T cells in alopecia areata. As the sequencing template, cDNA was produced by extracting RNA and reverse transcribing it. Measured with immunoSEQ multiplex PCR; TCRdb has only the in-frame clones, and not every one. The data contain hundreds of thousands of clones, roughly two thirds of them singletons. This clone occurred once. V lost 4 bases and J 5 bases, leaving 15 bases between the germline ends. The germline CDR1 and CDR2 sequences are SQVTM and ANQGSEA. CDR3 length: 14 amino acids. Samples from alopecia areata patients were lesional scalp punch biopsies and peripheral blood.

The TCR originated in a human donor with alopecia areata. The chain is built from TRBV29-1 and TRBJ1-5; D is perhaps TRBD1 (5 bases). The material sequenced was CD4+ T cells sorted from blood, taken at week 0. The CDR3 DNA sequence: TGCAGCGTTGGGGGGTCAGTTCGAGATCAGCCCCAGCATTTT. Protein: CSVGGSVRDQPQHF.